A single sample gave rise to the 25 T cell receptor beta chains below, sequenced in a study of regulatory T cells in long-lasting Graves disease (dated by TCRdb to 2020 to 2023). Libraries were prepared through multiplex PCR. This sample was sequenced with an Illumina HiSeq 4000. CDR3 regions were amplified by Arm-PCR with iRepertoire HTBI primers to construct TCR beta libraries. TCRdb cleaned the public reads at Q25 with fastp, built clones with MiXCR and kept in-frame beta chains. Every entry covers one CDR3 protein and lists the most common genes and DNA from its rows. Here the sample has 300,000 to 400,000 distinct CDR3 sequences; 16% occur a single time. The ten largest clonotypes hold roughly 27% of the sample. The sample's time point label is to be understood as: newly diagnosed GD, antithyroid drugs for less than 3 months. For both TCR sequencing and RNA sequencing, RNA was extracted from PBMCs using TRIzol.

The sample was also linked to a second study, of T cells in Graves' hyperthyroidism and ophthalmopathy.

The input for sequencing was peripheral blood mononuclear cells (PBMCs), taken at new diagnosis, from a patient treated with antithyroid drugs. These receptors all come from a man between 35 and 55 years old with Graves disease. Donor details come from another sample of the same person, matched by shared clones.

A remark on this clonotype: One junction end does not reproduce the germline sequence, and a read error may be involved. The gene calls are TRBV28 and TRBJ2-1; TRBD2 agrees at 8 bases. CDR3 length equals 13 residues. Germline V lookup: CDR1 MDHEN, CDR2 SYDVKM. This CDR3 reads CAGSLSLAGLQFF. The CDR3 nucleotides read TGTGCCGGCAGTTTATCTCTAGCGGGCCTCCAGTTCTTC.

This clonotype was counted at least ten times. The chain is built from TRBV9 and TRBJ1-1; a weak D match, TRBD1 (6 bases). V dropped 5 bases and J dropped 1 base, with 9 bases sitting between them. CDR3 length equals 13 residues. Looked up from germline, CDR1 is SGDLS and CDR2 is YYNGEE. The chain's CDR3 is CASSTQGNTEAFF. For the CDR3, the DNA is TGTGCCAGCAGTACACAGGGGAACACTGAAGCTTTCTTT.

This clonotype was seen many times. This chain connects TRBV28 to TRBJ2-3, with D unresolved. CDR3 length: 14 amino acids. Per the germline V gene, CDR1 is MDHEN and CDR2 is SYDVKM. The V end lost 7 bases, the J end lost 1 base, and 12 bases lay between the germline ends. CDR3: CASTPGDGTDTQYF. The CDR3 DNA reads TGTGCCAGCACCCCCGGAGACGGCACAGATACGCAGTATTTT.

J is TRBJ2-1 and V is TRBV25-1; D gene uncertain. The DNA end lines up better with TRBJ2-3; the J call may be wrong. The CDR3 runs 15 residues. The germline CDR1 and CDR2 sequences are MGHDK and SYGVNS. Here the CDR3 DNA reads TGTGCCAGCAGTGAATTTGGCCAGGACACAGATACGCAGTATTTT. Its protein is CASSEFGQDTDTQYF.

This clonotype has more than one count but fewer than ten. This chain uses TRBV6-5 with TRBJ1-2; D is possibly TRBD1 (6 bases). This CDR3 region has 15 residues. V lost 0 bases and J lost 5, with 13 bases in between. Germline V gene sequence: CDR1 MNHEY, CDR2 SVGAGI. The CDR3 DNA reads TGTGCCAGCAGTTACTCATTACAGGGAGAATATGGCTACACCTTC. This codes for CASSYSLQGEYGYTF.

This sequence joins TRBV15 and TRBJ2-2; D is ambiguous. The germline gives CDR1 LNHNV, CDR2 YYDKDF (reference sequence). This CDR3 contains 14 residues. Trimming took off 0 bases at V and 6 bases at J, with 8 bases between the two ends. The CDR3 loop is CATSRDLRAGELFF. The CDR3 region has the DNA TGTGCCACCAGCAGAGATCTAAGGGCCGGGGAGCTGTTTTTT.

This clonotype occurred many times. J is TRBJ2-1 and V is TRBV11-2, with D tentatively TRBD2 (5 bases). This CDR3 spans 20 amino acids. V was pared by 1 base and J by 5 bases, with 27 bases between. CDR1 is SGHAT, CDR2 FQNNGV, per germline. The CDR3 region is CASSLVRFRTLAFFNNEQFF. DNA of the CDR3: TGTGCCAGCAGCTTAGTAAGGTTCCGGACTTTGGCCTTCTTCAACAATGAGCAGTTCTTC.

The CDR3 DNA is TGTGCCAGCAGCGTAGCATCAGGGTTCGAAAACATTCAGTACTTC. Translating it yields CASSVASGFENIQYF. The V gene is TRBV9, the J gene TRBJ2-4, with a possible D match to TRBD1 (5 bases). CDR1 SGDLS and CDR2 YYNGEE come from the germline V gene. V gave up 0 bases and J gave up 5 bases, with 12 bases separating them. CDR3 length equals 15 residues.

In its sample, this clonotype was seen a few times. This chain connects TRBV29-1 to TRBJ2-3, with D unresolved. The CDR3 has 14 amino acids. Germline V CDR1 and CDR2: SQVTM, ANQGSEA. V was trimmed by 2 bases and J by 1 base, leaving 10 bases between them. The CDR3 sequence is CSVERPIGTDTQYF. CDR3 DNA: TGCAGCGTTGAACGTCCGATAGGCACAGATACGCAGTATTTT.

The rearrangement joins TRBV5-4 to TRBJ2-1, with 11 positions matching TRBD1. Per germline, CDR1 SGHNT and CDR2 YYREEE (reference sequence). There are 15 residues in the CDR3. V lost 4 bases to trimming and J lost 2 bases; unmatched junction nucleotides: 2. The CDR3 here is CASSGTGGAYNEQFF. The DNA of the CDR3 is TGTGCCAGCAGCGGGACAGGGGGGGCCTACAATGAGCAGTTCTTC.

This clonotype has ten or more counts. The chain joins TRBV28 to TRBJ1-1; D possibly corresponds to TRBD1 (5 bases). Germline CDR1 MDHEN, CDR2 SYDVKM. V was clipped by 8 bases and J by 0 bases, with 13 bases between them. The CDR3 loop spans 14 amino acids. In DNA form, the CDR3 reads TGTGCCAGCTGGGGCGTGGGGGTGAACACTGAAGCTTTCTTT. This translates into CASWGVGVNTEAFF.

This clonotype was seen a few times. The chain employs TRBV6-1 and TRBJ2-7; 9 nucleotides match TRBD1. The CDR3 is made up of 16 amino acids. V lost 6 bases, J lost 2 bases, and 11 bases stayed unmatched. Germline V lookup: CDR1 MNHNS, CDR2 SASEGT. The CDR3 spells CASRGKHGTGTYEQYF. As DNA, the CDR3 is TGTGCCAGCAGGGGGAAACATGGGACAGGGACCTACGAGCAGTACTTC.

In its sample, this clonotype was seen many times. The DNA for the CDR3 is TGTGCCAGCAGCTTTGGCAATTCCTACGAGCAGTACTTC. This encodes CASSFGNSYEQYF. The gene calls are TRBV7-2 and TRBJ2-7, with no clear D. The V end lost 3 bases, the J end lost 1 base, and 7 bases lay between the germline ends. This CDR3 is 13 amino acids long. The germline V gene encodes CDR1 SGHTA and CDR2 FQGNSA.

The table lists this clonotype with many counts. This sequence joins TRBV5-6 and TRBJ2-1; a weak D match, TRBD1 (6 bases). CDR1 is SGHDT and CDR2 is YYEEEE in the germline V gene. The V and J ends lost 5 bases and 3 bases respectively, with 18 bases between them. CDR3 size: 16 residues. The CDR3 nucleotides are TGTGCCAGCAGGGGGGACCGGGACAAGAACTACAATGAGCAGTTCTTC. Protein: CASRGDRDKNYNEQFF.

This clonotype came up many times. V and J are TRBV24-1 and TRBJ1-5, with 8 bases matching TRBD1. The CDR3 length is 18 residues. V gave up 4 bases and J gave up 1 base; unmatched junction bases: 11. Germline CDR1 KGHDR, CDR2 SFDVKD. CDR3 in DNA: TGTGCCACCAGTGACCCGGACAGGGTGGTAACGAGCAATCAGCCCCAGCATTTT. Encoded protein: CATSDPDRVVTSNQPQHF.

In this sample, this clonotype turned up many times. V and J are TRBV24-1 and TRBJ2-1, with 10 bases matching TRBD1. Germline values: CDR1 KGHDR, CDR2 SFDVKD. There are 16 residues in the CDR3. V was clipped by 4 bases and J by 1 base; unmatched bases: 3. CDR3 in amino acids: CATSDRDRGSYNEQFF. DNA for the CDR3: TGTGCCACCAGTGACAGGGACAGGGGTTCCTACAATGAGCAGTTCTTC.

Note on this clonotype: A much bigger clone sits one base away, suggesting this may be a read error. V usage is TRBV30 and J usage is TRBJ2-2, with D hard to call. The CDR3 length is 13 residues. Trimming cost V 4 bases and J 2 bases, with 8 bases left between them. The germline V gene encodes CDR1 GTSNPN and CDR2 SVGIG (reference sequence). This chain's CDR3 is CAWTSKNTGELFF. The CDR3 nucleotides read TGTGCCTGGACCTCTAAAAACACCGGGGAGCTGTTTTTT.

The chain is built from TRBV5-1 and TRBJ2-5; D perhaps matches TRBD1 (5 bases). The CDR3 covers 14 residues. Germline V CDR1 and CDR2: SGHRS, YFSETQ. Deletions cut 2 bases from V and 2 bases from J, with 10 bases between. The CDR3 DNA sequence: TGCGCCAGCAGCTTCCTGGGGCAGCAAGAGACCCAGTACTTC. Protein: CASSFLGQQETQYF. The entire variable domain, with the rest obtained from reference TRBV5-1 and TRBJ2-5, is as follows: KAGVTQTPRYLIKTRGQQVTLSCSPISGHRSVSWYQQTPGQGLQFLFEYFSETQRNKGNFPGRFSGRQFSNSRSEMNVSTLELGDSALYLCASSFLGQQETQYFGPGTRLLVL.

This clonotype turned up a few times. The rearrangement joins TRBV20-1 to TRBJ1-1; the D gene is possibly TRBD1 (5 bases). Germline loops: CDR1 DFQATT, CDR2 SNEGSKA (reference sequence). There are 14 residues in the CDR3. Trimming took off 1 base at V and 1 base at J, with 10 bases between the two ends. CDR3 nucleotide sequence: TGCAGTGCTAGAGGGGGGAGTCGGAACACTGAAGCTTTCTTT. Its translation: CSARGGSRNTEAFF.

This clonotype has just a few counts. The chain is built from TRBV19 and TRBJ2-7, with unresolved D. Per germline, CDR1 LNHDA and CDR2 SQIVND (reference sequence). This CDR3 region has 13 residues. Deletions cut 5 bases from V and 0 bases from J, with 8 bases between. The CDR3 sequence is CASSLRTSYEQYF. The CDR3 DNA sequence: TGTGCCAGTAGTCTCCGCACCTCCTACGAGCAGTACTTC.

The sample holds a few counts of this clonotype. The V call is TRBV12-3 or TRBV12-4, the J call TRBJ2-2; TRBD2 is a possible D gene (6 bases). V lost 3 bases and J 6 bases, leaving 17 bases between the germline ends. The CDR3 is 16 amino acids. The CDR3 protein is CASSFGLAEPAGELFF. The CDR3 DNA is TGTGCCAGCAGTTTCGGGTTAGCGGAACCGGCCGGGGAGCTGTTTTTT.

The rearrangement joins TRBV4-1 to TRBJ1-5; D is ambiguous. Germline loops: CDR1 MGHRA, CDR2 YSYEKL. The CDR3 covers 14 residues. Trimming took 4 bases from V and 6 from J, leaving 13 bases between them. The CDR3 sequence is CASSPTDPGQPQHF. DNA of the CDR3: TGCGCCAGCAGCCCCACTGATCCTGGTCAGCCCCAGCATTTT.

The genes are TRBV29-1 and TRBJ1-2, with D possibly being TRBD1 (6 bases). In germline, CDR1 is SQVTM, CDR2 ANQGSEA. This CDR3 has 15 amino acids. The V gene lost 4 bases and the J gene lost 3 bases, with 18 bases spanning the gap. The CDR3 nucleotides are TGCAGCGTTGGAAGTGCAGGGGCTGTGGACTATGGCTACACCTTC. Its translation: CSVGSAGAVDYGYTF.

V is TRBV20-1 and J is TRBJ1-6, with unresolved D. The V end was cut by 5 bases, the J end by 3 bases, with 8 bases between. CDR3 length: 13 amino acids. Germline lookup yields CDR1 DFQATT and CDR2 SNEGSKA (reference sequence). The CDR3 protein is CSAPQLYNSPLHF. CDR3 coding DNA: TGCAGTGCTCCTCAGCTCTATAATTCACCCCTCCACTTT.

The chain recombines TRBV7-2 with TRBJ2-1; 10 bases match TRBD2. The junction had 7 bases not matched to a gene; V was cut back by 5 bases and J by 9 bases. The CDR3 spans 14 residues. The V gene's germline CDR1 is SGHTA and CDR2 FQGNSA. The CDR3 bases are TGTGCCAGCAGCGGAGGGACTAGCGTCCCTGAGCAGTTCTTC. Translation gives CASSGGTSVPEQFF.